This T cell receptor beta chain stems from a study of blood T cells in healthy people across ages. Study-level information: When template switching was applied, about one barcoded beta molecule was captured per two T cells.

Worth noting for this clonotype: The antigen is unknown.

With a J-beta primer mix and a sample-barcoded 5' primer, a second PCR ran about 7 to 12 cycles. TCRdb re-analysed the 5' RACE reads in MiXCR, keeping a single row per CDR3 protein. Of approximately 670,000 distinct CDR3 sequences listed, about 43% were seen once; the top ten hold about 30%. The study, taken as a whole, reports: In long-lived donors, naive CD4+ cell counts and diversity exceeded those of aged donors. Nothing was known about donor CMV status, and this possibly confounded expanded clonotype changes. TCR beta diversity was tightly associated with the proportion of naive T cells.

Looked up from germline, CDR1 is ENHRY and CDR2 is SYGVKD. J lost 1 base, V lost 3 bases, and 12 bases had no gene match. The CDR3 is made up of 18 amino acids. The rearrangement uses TRBV10-3 and TRBJ2-1; 7 bases fit TRBD2. The sequencing input was blood. The receptor's source is a man older than 75 in good health. The CDR3 spells CAISETSLAGVSYNEQFF. As DNA, the CDR3 is TGTGCCATCAGTGAAACCAGTTTGGCGGGAGTTTCCTACAATGAGCAGTTCTTC.